The clone carrying this T cell receptor beta chain was detected many times. What it recognizes is unknown. Germline loops: CDR1 SGHTA, CDR2 FQGNSA. V lost 3 bases and J 1 base, leaving 3 bases between the germline ends. The CDR3 length is 13 residues. The source of the sample is a study of breast tumors, draining lymph nodes, adjacent tissues. Study-level findings and limits: Data only fit, rather than demonstrated, lymph node origin of most tumor T cells. Data fit most tumor T cells coming from lymph node, expanding in tumor. Luminal-like breast cancer showed significantly higher tumor–nontumor repertoire similarity than basal-like. Compared with lymph nodes, tumors were less diverse; compared with nontumor tissue, more.

Breast cancer patients provided tissue from their axillary draining lymph nodes. TCRdb reanalysed the multiplex PCR reads using MiXCR and keeps one entry per CDR3 protein. Of about 140,000 distinct CDR3 sequences in the sample, around a third were seen once. What was sequenced was axillary lymph node tissue. The chain employs TRBV7-2 and TRBJ2-2; D remains unclear. The clonotype was recovered from a female donor with breast cancer. Some clones in this sample may be carry-over from other donors' samples. DNA of the CDR3: TGTGCCAGCAGCTTCAAGAACACCGGGGAGCTGTTTTTT. As protein: CASSFKNTGELFF. The variable domain in full, with the rest retrieved from reference TRBV7-2 and TRBJ2-2, is GAGVSQSPSNKVTEKGKDVELRCDPISGHTALYWYRQSLGQGLEFLIYFQGNSAPDKSGLPSDRFSAERTGGSVSTLTIQRTQQEDSAVYLCASSFKNTGELFFGEGSRLTVL.